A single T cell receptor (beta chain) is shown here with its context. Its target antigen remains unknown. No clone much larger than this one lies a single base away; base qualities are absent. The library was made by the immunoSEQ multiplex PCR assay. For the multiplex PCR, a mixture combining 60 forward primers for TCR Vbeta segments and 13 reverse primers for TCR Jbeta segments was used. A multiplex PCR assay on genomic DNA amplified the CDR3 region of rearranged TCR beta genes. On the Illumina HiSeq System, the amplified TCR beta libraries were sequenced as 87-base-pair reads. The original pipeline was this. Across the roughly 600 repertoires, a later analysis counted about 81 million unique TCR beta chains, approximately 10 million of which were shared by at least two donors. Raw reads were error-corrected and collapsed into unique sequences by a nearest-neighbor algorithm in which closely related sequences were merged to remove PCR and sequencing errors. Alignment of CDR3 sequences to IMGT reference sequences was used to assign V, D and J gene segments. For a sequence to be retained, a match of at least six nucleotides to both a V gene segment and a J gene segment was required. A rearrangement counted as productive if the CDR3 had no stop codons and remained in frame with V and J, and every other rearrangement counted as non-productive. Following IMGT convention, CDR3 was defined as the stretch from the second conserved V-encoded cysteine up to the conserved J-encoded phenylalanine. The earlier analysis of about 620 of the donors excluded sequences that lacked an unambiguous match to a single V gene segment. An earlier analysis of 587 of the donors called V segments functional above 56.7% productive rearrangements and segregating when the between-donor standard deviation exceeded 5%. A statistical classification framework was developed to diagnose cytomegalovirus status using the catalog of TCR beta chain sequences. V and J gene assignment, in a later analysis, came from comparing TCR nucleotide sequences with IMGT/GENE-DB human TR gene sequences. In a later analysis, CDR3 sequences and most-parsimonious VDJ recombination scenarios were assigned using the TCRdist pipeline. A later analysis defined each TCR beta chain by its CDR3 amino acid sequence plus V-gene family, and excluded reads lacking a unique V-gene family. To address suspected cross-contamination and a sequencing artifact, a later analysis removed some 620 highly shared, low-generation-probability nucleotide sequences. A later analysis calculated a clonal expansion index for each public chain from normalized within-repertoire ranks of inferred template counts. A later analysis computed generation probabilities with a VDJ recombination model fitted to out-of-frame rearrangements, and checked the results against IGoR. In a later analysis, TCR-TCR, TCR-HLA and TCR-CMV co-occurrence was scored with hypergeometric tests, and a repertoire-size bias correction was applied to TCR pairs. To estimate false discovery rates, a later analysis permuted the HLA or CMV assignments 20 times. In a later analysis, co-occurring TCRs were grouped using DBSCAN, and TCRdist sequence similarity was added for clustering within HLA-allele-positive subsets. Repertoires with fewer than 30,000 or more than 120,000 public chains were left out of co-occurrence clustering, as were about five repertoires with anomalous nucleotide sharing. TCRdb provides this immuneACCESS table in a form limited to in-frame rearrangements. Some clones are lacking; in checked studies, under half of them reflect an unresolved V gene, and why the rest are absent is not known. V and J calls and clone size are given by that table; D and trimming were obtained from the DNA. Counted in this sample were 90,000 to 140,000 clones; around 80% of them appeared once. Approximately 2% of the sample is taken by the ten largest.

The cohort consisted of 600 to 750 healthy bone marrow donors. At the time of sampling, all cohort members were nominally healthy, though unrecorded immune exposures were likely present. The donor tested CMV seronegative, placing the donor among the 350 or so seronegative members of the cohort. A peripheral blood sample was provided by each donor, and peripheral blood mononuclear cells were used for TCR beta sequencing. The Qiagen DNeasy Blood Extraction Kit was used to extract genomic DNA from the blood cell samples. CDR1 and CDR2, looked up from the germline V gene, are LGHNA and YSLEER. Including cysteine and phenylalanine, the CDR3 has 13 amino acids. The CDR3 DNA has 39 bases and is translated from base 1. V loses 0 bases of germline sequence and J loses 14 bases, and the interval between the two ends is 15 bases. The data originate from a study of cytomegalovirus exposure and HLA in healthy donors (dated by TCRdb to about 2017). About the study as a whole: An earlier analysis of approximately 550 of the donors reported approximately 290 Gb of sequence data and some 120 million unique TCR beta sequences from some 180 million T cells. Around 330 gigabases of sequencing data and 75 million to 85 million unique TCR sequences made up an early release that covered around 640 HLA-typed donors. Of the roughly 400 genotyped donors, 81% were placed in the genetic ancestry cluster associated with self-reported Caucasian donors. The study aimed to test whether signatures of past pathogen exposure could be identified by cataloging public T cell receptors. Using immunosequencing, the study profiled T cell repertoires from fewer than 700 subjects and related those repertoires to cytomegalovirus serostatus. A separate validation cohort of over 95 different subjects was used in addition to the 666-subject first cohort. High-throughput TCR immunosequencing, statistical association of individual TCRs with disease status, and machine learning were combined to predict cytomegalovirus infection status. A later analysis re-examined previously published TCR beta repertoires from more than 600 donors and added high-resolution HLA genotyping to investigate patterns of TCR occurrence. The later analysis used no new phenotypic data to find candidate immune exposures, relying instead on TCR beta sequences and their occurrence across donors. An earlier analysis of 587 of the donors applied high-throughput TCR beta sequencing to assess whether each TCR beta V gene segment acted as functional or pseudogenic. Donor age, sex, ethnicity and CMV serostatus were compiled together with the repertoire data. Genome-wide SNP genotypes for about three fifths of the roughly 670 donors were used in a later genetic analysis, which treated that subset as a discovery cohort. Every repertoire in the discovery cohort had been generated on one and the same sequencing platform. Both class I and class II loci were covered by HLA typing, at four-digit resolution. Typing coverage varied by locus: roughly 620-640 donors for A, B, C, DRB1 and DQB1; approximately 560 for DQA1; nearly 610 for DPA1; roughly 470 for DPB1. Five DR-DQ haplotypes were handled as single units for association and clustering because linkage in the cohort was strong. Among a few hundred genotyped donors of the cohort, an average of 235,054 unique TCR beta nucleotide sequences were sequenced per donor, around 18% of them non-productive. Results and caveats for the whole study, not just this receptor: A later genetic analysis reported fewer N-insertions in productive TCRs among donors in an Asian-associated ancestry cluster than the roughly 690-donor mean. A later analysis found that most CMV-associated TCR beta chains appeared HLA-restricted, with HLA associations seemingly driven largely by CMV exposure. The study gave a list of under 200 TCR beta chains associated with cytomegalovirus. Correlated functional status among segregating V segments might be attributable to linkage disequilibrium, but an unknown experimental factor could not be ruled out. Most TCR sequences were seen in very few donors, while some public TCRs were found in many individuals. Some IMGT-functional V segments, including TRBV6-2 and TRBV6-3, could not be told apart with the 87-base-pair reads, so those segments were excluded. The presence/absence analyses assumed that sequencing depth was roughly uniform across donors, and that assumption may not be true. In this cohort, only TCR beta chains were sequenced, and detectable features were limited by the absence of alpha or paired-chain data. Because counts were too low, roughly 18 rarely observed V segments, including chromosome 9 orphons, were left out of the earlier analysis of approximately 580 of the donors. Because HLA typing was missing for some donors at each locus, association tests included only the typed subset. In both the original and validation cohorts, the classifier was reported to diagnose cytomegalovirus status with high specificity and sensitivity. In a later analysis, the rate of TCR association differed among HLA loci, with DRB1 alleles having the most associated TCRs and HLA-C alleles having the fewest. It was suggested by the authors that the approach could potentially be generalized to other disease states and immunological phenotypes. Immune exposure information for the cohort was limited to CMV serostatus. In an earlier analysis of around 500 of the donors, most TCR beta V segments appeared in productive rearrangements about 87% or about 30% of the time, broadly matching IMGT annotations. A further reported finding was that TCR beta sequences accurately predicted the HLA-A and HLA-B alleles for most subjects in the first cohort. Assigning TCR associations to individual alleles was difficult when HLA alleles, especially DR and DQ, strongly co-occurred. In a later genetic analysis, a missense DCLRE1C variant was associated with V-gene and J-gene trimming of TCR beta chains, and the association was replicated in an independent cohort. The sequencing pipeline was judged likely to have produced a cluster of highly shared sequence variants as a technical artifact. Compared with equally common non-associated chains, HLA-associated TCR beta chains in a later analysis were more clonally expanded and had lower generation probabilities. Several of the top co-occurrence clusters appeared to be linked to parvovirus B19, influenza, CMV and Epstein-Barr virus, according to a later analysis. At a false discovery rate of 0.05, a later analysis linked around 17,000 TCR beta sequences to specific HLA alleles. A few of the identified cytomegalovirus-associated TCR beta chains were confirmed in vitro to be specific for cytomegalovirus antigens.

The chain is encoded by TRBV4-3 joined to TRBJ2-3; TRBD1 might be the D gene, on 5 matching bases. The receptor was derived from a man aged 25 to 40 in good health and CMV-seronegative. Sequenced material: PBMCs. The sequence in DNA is TGCGCCAGCAGCCAAGATATGGCTAGACAGCCGTATTTT. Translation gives CASSQDMARQPYF.